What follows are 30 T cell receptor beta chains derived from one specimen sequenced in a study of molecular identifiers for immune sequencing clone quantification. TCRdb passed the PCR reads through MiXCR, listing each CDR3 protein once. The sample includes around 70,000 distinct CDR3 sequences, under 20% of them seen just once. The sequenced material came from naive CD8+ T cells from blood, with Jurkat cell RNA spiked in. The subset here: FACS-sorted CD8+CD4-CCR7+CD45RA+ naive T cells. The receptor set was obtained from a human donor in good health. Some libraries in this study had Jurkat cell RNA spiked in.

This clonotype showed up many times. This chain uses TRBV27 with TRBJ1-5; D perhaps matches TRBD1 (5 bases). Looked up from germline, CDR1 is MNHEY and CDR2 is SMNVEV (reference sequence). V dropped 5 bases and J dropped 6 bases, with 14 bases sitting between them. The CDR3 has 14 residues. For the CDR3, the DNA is TGTGCCAGCAGTGACGGGGGACTGGGTCAGCCCCAGCATTTT. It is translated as CASSDGGLGQPQHF.

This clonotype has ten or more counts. CDR3 coding DNA: TGTGCCAGCACCCTCGGGTATATAGGACAGGGGTACAATCAGCCCCAGCATTTT. Residues: CASTLGYIGQGYNQPQHF. The rearrangement links TRBV2 to TRBJ1-5, with 9 bases that match TRBD1. Germline V gene sequence: CDR1 SNHLY, CDR2 FYNNEI. The CDR3 extends over 18 amino acids. Trimming removed 7 bases from V and 3 bases from J; junction bases left unmatched: 16.

CDR3 loop: CASSPDRANYGYTF. The CDR3 coding sequence is TGTGCCAGCAGCCCGGACAGGGCTAACTATGGCTACACCTTC. This chain connects TRBV7-9 to TRBJ1-2, with 8 bases lining up with TRBD1. V shed 5 bases and J 0 bases; nucleotides not matched to a gene: 2. Germline V gives CDR1 SEHNR, CDR2 FQNEAQ (reference sequence). This CDR3 contains 14 residues.

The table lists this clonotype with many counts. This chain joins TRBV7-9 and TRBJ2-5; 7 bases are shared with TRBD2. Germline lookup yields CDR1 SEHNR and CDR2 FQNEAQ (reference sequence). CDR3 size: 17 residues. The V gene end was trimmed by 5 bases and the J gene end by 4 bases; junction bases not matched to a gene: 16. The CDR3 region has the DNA TGTGCCAGCAGCCACCTAGGAGTACTAGCGCCCCGAGAGACCCAGTACTTC. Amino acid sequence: CASSHLGVLAPRETQYF.

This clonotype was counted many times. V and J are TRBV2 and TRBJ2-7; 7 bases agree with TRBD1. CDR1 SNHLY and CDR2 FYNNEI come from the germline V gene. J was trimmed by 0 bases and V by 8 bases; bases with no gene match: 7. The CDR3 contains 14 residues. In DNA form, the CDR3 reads TGTGCCAGCTTGACAGGGCTAAGCTCCTACGAGCAGTACTTC. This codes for CASLTGLSSYEQYF.

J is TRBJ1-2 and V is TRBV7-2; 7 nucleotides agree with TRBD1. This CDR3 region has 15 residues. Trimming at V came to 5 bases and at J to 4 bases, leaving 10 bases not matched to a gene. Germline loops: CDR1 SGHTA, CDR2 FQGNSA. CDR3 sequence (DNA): TGTGCCAGCAGCCCCGAGGGGTCAGGGGGCTATGGCTACACCTTC. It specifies CASSPEGSGGYGYTF.

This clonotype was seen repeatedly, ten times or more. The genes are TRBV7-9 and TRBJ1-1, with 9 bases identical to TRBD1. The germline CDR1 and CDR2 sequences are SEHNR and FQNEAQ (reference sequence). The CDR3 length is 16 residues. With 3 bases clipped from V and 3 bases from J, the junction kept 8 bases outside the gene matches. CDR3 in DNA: TGTGCCAGCAGCTTGGGACAGGGATTGATGGACACTGAAGCTTTCTTT. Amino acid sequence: CASSLGQGLMDTEAFF.

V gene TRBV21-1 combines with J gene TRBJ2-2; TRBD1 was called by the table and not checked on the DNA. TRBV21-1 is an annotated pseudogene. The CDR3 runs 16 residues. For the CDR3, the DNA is TGTGCCAGCAGCAAACAGGGACAGGGGAACACCGGGGAGCTGTTTTTT. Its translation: CASSKQGQGNTGELFF.

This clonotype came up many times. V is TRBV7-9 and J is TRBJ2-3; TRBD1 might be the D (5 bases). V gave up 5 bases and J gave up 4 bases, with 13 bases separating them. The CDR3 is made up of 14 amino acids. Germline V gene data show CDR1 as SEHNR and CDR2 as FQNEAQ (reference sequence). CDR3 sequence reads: CASSPLGPPDTQYF. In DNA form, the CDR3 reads TGTGCCAGCAGCCCCCTGGGGCCCCCAGATACGCAGTATTTT.

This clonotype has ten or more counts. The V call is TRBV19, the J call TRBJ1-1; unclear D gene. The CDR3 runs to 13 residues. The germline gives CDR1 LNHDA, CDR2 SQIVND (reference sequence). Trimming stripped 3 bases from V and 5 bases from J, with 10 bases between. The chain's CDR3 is CASSIKGRTEAFF. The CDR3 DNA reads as TGTGCCAGTAGTATTAAGGGTAGAACTGAAGCTTTCTTT.

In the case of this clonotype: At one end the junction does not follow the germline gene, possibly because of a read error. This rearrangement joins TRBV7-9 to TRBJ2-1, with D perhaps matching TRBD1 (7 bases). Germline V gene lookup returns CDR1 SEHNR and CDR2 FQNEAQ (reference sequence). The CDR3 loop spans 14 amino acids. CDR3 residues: CASSQGGSCNEQFF. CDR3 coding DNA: TGTGCCAGCAGCCAGGGGGGTTCCTGCAATGAGCAGTTCTTC.

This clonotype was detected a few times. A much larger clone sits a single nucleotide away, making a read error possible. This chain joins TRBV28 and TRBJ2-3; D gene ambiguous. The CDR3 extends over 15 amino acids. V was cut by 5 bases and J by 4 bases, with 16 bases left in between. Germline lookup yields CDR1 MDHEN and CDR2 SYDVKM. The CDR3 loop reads CASSPIGSGADTQYF. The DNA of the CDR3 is TGTGCCAGCAGTCCAATTGGCTCTGGTGCAGATACGCAGTATTTT.

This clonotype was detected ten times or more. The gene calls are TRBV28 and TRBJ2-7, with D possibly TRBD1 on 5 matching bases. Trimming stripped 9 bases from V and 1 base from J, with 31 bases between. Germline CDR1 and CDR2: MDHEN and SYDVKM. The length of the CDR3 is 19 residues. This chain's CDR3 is CASTTFMTENKPRSYEQYF. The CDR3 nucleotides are TGTGCCAGTACAACATTCATGACAGAGAATAAGCCAAGATCCTACGAGCAGTACTTC.

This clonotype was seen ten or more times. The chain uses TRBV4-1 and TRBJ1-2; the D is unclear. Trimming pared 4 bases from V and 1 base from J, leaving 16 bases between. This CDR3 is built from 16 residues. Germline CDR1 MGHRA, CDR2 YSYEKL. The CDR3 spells CASSRKLAGINYGYTF. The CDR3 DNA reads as TGCGCCAGCAGCCGAAAATTGGCAGGTATTAACTATGGCTACACCTTC.

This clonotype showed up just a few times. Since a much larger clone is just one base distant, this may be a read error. DNA of the CDR3: TGTGCCACCAGTGATTCGGAAAGCTCCTTCAATGAGCAGTTCTTC. Translation gives CATSDSESSFNEQFF. The chain carries TRBV24-1 and TRBJ2-1; D uncertain. Germline values: CDR1 KGHDR, CDR2 SFDVKD. The CDR3 has 15 amino acids.

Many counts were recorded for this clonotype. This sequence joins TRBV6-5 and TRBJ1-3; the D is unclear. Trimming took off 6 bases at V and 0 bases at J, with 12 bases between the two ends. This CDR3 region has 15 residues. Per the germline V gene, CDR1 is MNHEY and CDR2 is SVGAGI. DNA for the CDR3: TGTGCCAGCAGCCCCACAGTTTTCTCTGGAAACACCATATATTTT. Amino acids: CASSPTVFSGNTIYF.

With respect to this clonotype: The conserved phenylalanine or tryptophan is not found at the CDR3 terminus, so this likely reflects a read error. As DNA, the CDR3 is TGCAGCGTGCGAACAGGGATAGGAGCCACTGAAGCTTTCTCT. Translating gives CSVRTGIGATEAFS. The genes are TRBV29-1 and TRBJ1-1; D perhaps matches TRBD1 (6 bases). CDR1 is SQVTM and CDR2 is ANQGSEA in the germline V gene. The CDR3 is 14 residues long. V was clipped by 6 bases and J by 4 bases, with 18 bases between them.

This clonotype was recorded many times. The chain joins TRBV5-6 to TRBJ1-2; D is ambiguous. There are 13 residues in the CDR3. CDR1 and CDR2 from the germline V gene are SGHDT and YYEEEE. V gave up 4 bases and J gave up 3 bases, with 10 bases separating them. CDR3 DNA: TGTGCCAGCAGCCAGAAGTTTGACTATGGCTACACCTTC. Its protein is CASSQKFDYGYTF.

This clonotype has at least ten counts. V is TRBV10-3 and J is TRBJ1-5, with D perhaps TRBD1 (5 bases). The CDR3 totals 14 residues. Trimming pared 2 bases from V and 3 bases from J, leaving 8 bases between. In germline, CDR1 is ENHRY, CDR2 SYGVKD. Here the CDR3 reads CAISEGGDNQPQHF. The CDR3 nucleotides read TGTGCCATCAGTGAGGGAGGGGACAATCAGCCCCAGCATTTT.

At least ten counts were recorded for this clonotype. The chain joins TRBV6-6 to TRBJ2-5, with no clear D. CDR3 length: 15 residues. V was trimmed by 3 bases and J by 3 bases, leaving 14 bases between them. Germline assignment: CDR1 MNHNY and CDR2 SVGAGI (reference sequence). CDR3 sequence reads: CASSYLGLSEETQYF. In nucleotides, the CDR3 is TGTGCCAGCAGTTATCTAGGTTTATCGGAAGAGACCCAGTACTTC.

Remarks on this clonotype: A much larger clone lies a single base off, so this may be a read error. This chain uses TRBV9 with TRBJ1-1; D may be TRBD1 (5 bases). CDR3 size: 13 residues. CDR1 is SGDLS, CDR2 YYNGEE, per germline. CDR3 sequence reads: CAGSVAAGSEAFF. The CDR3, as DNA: TGTGCCGGCAGCGTAGCTGCAGGGTCTGAAGCTTTCTTT.

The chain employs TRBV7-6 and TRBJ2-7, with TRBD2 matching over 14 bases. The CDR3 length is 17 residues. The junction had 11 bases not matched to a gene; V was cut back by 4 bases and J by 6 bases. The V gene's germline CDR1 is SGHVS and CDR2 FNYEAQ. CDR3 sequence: CASSSSGTSGRLGEQYF. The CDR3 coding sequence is TGTGCCAGCAGCTCATCAGGGACTAGCGGGAGATTGGGCGAGCAGTACTTC.

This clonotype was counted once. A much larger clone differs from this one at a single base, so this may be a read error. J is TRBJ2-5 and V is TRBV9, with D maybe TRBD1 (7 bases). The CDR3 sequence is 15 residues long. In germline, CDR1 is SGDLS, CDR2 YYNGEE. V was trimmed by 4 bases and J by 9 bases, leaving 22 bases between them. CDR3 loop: CASSSRTGSGEAQYF. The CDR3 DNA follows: TGTGCCAGCAGCTCAAGGACAGGATCGGGGGAGGCCCAGTACTTC. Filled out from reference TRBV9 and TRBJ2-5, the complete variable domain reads DSGVTQTPKHLITATGQRVTLRCSPRSGDLSVYWYQQSLDQGLQFLIQYYNGEERAKGNILERFSAQQFPDLHSELNLSSLELGDSALYFCASSSRTGSGEAQYFGPGTRLLVL.

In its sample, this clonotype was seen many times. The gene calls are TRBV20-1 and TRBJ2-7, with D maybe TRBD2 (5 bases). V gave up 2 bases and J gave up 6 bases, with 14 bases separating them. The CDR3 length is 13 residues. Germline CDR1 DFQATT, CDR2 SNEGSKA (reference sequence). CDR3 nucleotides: TGCAGTGCTAGAATCCTCACGGGGTCCGAGCAGTACTTC. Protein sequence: CSARILTGSEQYF.

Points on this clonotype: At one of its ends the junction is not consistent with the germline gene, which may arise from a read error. The CDR3 bases are TGTGCCAGCAGCCTCGGCCGGGGGAGCATTCAGCCCCAGCATTTT. Translation gives CASSLGRGSIQPQHF. This chain connects TRBV11-2 to TRBJ1-5; possible D gene TRBD1, 5 bases. CDR1 and CDR2 (germline): SGHAT, FQNNGV. The CDR3 consists of 15 residues. The variable domain in full, completed from reference TRBV11-2 and TRBJ1-5, reads EAGVAQSPRYKIIEKRQSVAFWCNPISGHATLYWYQQILGQGPKLLIQFQNNGVVDDSQLPKDRFSAERLKGVDSTLKIQPAKLEDSAVYLCASSLGRGSIQPQHFGDGTRLSIL.

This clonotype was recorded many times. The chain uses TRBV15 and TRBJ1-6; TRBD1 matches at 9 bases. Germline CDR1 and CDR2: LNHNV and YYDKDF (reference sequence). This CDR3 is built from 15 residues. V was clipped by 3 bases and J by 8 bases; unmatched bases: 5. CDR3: CATSRRDRAYSPLHF. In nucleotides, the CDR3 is TGTGCCACCAGCAGGCGGGACAGGGCCTATTCACCCCTCCACTTT.

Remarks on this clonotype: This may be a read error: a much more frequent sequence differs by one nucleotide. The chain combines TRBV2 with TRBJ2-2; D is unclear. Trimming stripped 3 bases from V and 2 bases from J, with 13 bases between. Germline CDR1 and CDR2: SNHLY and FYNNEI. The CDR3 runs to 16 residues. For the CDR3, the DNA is TGTGCCAGCAGTGATTGCCCCGACTCAAACACCGGGGAGCTGTTTTTT. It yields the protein CASSDCPDSNTGELFF.

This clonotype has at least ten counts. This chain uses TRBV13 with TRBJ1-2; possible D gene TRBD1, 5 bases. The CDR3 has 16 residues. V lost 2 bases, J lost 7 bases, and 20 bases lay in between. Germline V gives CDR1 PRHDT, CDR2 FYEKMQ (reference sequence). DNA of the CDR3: TGTGCCAGCAGCTTATATCGGGACTCAAAGCCCCCTGGCTACACCTTC. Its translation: CASSLYRDSKPPGYTF.

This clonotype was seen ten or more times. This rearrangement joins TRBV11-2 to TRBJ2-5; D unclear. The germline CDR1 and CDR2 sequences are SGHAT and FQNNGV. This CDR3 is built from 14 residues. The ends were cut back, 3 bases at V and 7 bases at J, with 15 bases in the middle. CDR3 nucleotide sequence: TGTGCCAGCAGCTTCGCTGTAGTCGAATGGACCCAGTACTTC. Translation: CASSFAVVEWTQYF.

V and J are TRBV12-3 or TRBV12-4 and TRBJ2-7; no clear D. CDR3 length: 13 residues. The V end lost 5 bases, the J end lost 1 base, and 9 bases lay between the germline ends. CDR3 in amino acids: CASSKGTSYEQYF. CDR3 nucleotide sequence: TGTGCCAGCAGTAAGGGCACGTCCTACGAGCAGTACTTC.